These T cell receptor beta chains were read from a single sample in a study of blood T cell repertoires in COVID-19. TCRdb's copy holds only in-frame clones and misses some; the assay was immunoSEQ multiplex PCR. The repertoire includes tens of thousands of clones, around 82% of them detected once, and more than 1% sits in the top ten. The sequencing input was peripheral blood. These receptors all come from a woman older than 75 with acute or convalescent COVID-19. The CDR3 runs from the conserved cysteine through the conserved F or W. A D gene is named only where the DNA matches it firmly. Clone size is not always given. Where it is, it says once, few, many or a class for expanded clones.

- | TRBJ1-2 | - | TRBV28 | CASTERLDYGYTF
- | TRBJ2-4 | - | TRBV5-4 | CASSWGTGSGKNIQYF
- | TRBJ1-6 | - | TRBV24-1 | CATSDWPLGSSPLHF
TRBD2 | TRBJ2-1 | - | TRBV5-4 | CASSLPGGYNEQFF
- | TRBJ1-1 | - | TRBV20-1 | CSARTVSEAFF
- | TRBJ2-7 | - | TRBV5-1 | CASRLNVGAGSYEQYF
- | TRBJ2-2 | few | TRBV5-1 | CASRGENTGELFF
- | TRBJ2-7 | - | TRBV10-3 | CATSRGQADYEQYF
- | TRBJ2-5 | - | TRBV6-5 | CASSYSVSGGLKAQYF
- | TRBJ2-1 | - | TRBV2 | CASSEAWVRVDEQFF
- | TRBJ1-1 | - | TRBV19 | CASSISGRLDRNTEAFF
TRBD2 | TRBJ2-5 | - | TRBV2 | CASSGPGLAALRETQYF
TRBD1 | TRBJ2-2 | - | TRBV27 | CASSQTGQVLRVGAGELFF
- | TRBJ1-4 | - | TRBV2 | CASNQKSRGKLFF
TRBD2 | TRBJ2-1 | - | TRBV6-1 | CASSESGLAGGISSYNEQFF
- | TRBJ1-1 | - | TRBV6-5 | CASSYEGWATEAFF
- | TRBJ1-1 | - | TRBV19 | CASKQGGVNTEAFF
- | TRBJ2-3 | - | TRBV4-2 | CASSLQEPFTPTDTQYF
TRBD2 | TRBJ2-1 | - | TRBV2 | CASSTLAGGVNEQFF
TRBD1 | TRBJ1-2 | - | TRBV28 | CASSTRTGRRGLYGYTF
TRBD2 | TRBJ2-3 | - | TRBV9 | CASSVGTSGSFRTDTQYF
- | TRBJ2-1 | - | TRBV6-5 | CATSKVGTYYNEQFF
TRBD2 | TRBJ2-1 | - | TRBV27 | CASSSTSGSWDEQFF
- | TRBJ1-1 | once | TRBV19 | CASSISLGVVTEAFF
TRBD1 | TRBJ1-4 | - | TRBV6-1 | CASSEDRARSEKLFF
- | TRBJ1-1 | - | TRBV7-2 | CASSLAATVLGYSKHAEAFF
TRBD1 | TRBJ2-1 | - | TRBV19 | CASSNRGWDEQFF
TRBD1 | TRBJ1-1 | - | TRBV6-5 | CASSSDQGGGEAFF
- | TRBJ2-3 | - | TRBV4-1 | CASSLTPRTTGLTDTQYF
- | TRBJ1-3 | - | TRBV3-1/TRBV3-2 | CASTPGGSGNTIYF
- | TRBJ1-1 | - | TRBV6-5 | CASSLSVGTEAFF
- | TRBJ2-5 | - | TRBV5-4 | CASSSQLENRETQYF
TRBD1 | TRBJ1-5 | - | TRBV10-2 | CASSEARGQSNQPQHF
TRBD1 | TRBJ1-2 | - | TRBV27 | CASTSLTGTGHYGYTF
- | TRBJ2-7 | - | TRBV14 | CASSQGGRAYEQYF
TRBD1 | TRBJ1-2 | - | TRBV5-1 | CASSFSWDRSAKGYGYTF
- | TRBJ1-1 | - | TRBV5-4 | CASSLSGYGEAFF
- | TRBJ1-5 | few | TRBV2 | CASSGGQGNQPQHF
TRBD1 | TRBJ1-2 | few | TRBV4-2 | CASSPDRMGQLYTF
TRBD1 | TRBJ1-1 | - | TRBV19 | CASKGPPGQGMNTEAFF
- | TRBJ2-2 | few | TRBV15 | CATSGGENTGELFF
TRBD2 | TRBJ2-2 | - | TRBV18 | CASSPGVAGVTGELFF
- | TRBJ2-7 | - | TRBV19 | CASSEYIAASSYEQYF
TRBD1 | TRBJ2-6 | - | TRBV18 | CASSPRDRGPPSGANVLTF
TRBD2 | TRBJ2-1 | - | TRBV7-2 | CASSLPQVSGRTLYNEQFF
- | TRBJ1-2 | - | TRBV29-1 | CTASRGGGYTF
TRBD2 | TRBJ2-1 | - | TRBV12-5 | CASGLTGGAGRSYNEQFF
- | TRBJ2-1 | - | TRBV27 | CASNSQGSYNEQFF
TRBD1 | TRBJ1-1 | few | TRBV7-6 | CASSRTGGAKAFF
TRBD2 | TRBJ2-7 | - | TRBV3-1/TRBV3-2 | CASSLRTSGHHEQYF
- | TRBJ1-2 | - | TRBV2 | CASSDGGIGYGYTF
TRBD1 | TRBJ2-3 | - | TRBV9 | CASSAPLRGPDTQYF
- | TRBJ1-2 | - | TRBV12-3/TRBV12-4 | CASSFTGNYGYTF
- | TRBJ2-2 | - | TRBV12-3/TRBV12-4 | CASRPGTGELFF
- | TRBJ1-5 | - | TRBV19 | CASSIFNRAENQPQHF